Listed here are 6 T cell receptor beta chains from one sample, sequenced in a study of blood T cell repertoires in COVID-19. Some clones are missing from TCRdb's copy, which holds only in-frame ones; the method was immunoSEQ multiplex PCR. Among roughly 87,000 clones listed, 86% were seen once. Sequencing input: peripheral blood. All receptors derive from a man aged 45 to 65 with active COVID-19.

The chain combines TRBV12-5 with TRBJ1-1; 7 nucleotides agree with TRBD1. V lost 6 bases, J lost 1 base, and 5 bases stayed unmatched. CDR3 length: 14 residues. Germline values: CDR1 LGHNT, CDR2 FRNRAP. In DNA form, the CDR3 reads TGTGCTAGTGGACGCGGGACAGCGAACACTGAAGCTTTCTTT. As protein: CASGRGTANTEAFF.

This chain joins TRBV5-4 and TRBJ2-3, with D possibly TRBD2 on 6 matching bases. This CDR3 contains 16 residues. Trimming left V 0 bases short and J 3 bases short, with 14 bases between. Looked up from germline, CDR1 is SGHNT and CDR2 is YYREEE (reference sequence). CDR3 bases: TGTGCCAGCAGCTTGGGTTCGGGCGGGAAGACAGATACGCAGTATTTT. Encoded protein: CASSLGSGGKTDTQYF.

J is TRBJ1-1 and V is TRBV9, with D unclear. Germline values: CDR1 SGDLS, CDR2 YYNGEE. This CDR3 spans 14 amino acids. V was pared by 3 bases and J by 3 bases, with 12 bases between. The DNA of the CDR3 is TGTGCCAGCAGCGCGCGGAGGATGGACACTGAAGCTTTCTTT. Amino acids: CASSARRMDTEAFF.

The chain links TRBV4-1 to TRBJ2-3, with 12 nucleotides matching TRBD2. This CDR3 is 19 amino acids long. Germline V gives CDR1 MGHRA, CDR2 YSYEKL. V lost 1 base, J lost 2 bases, and 10 bases stayed unmatched. As DNA, the CDR3 is TGCGCCAGCAGCCAAGTTGGACTAGCGGGGCGCTTACTCACAGATACGCAGTATTTT. Protein: CASSQVGLAGRLLTDTQYF.

CDR3 in DNA: TGTGCCAGCAGCTTTTCCCCCCCGAGCTCCTACAATGAGCAGTTCTTC. This translates into CASSFSPPSSYNEQFF. V gene TRBV5-5 combines with J gene TRBJ2-1, with no clear D. Germline V gene data show CDR1 as SGHKS and CDR2 as YYEKEE (reference sequence). The CDR3 consists of 16 residues. Trimming removed 2 bases from V and 0 bases from J, with 12 bases in between. The variable domain in full, with the rest retrieved from reference TRBV5-5 and TRBJ2-1, is DAGVTQSPTHLIKTRGQQVTLRCSPISGHKSVSWYQQVLGQGPQFIFQYYEKEERGRGNFPDRFSARQFPNYSSELNVNALLLGDSALYLCASSFSPPSSYNEQFFGPGTRLTVL.

Of note for this clone: The junction and the germline gene differ at one end; a read error may be behind it. The rearrangement links TRBV7-7 to TRBJ2-5; 14 bases agree with TRBD2. Per the germline V gene, CDR1 is SSHAT and CDR2 is FNYEAQ (reference sequence). The CDR3 extends over 16 amino acids. In DNA, the CDR3 is TGTGCTAGCAGCCAAGGACTAGCGGGGGGTGGGGAGACCCAGTACTTC. Protein sequence: CASSQGLAGGGETQYF.